This T cell receptor (beta chain) appears in the sequencing data of a study of blood T cell repertoires in COVID-19. Generated by immunoSEQ multiplex PCR, the TCRdb table keeps only in-frame clones and is missing some. Of 200,000 to 250,000 clones in the sample, around four fifths were seen once. V lost 4 bases and J 6 bases, leaving 22 bases between the germline ends. This CDR3 comprises 17 residues. Germline V lookup: CDR1 LGHNT, CDR2 FRNRAP. Sequenced: peripheral blood. The receptor comes from a man over 45 with acute or convalescent COVID-19. The chain uses TRBV12-5 and TRBJ2-1, with TRBD2 as a possible D gene (5 bases). CDR3 nucleotides: TGTGCTAGTGGTTCGCCCAGCGGAACATTGGTCACCAATGAGCAGTTCTTC. Translated: CASGSPSGTLVTNEQFF.